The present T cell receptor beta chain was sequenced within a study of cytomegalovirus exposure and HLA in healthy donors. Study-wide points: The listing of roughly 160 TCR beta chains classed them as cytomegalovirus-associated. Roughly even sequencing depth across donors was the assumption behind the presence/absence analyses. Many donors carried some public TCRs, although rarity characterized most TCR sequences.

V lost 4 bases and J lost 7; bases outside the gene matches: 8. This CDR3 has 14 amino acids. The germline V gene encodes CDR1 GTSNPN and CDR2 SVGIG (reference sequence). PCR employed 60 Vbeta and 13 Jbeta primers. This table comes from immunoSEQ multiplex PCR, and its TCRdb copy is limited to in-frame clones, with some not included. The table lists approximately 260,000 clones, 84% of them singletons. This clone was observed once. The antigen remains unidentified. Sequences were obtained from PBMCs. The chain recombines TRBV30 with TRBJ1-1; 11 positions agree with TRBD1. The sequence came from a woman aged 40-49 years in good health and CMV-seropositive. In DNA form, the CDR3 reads TGTGCCTGGAAGGACAGGGGGCTTATAGATGAAGCTTTCTTT. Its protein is CAWKDRGLIDEAFF.